These 20 T cell receptor delta chains were sequenced from one sample in a study of Vδ1+ human thymocytes. The template was reverse-transcribed extracted RNA. Multiplex PCR used pooled V-gene forward primers and a constant-region reverse primer to amplify CDR3s. TCRdb re-analyzed the multiplex PCR reads via CATT. Of about 75,000 delta-chain clones in the sample, about 30% were seen once. Which antigens these TCRs recognize remains unknown. Study observations and caveats: Thymic TRG and TRD repertoires appeared highly polyclonal.

Material for sequencing was Vdelta1+ gamma-delta thymocytes from the thymus. This sample's subset: FACS-sorted CD3+ TCRalphabeta- TCRVdelta1+ TCRVdelta2- thymocytes. These receptors came from a boy under two years old who had congenital heart surgery.

The chain carries TRDV1 and TRDJ1; TRDD3 might be the D (6 bases). V lost 4 bases, J lost 10 bases, and 19 bases lay in between. This CDR3 contains 14 residues. Germline-derived CDR1 and CDR2 are TSWWSYY and QGS. The CDR3 DNA sequence: TGTGCTCTTGGGGGTCGAAAACTGTGGGGGCCACTCATCTTT. This translates into CALGGRKLWGPLIF.

This chain joins TRDV1 and TRDJ1; D not resolved. The germline gives CDR1 TSWWSYY, CDR2 QGS. The CDR3 loop spans 15 amino acids. Trimming cost V 0 bases and J 12 bases, with 20 bases left between them. The CDR3 reads CALGELRWRTGLVIF. The CDR3 region has the DNA TGTGCTCTTGGGGAACTTAGGTGGAGGACCGGTCTTGTCATCTTT.

This clone was seen only a few times. The limits of the CDR3 on the DNA are not certain, so only TCRdb's listed CDR3 is given. The rearrangement uses TRDV1 and TRDJ1; TRDD3, as called in the table, went unchecked against the DNA. The germline V gene encodes CDR1 TSWWSYY and CDR2 QGS. Counting both end residues, the CDR3 totals 20 amino acids. CDR3 amino acids: CALGDWGVCGDFKITDKLIF.

This clone occurred a few times. The genes are TRDV1 and TRDJ1; TRDD3 matches 10 bases. The J segment lost 6 bases and the V segment lost 4 bases, leaving 23 bases of the junction unmatched. The length of the CDR3 is 20 residues. Germline CDR1 is TSWWSYY and CDR2 is QGS. The CDR3 DNA reads as TGTGCTCTTGGGGGACTCATTTCCTACAAGGGGGATACGATCCTTAATAAACTCATCTTT. Protein product: CALGGLISYKGDTILNKLIF.

This clone was detected only once. The chain is built from TRDV1 and TRDJ1; D gene ambiguous. This CDR3 is 21 amino acids long. CDR1 and CDR2 from the germline V gene are TSWWSYY and QGS. With 2 bases removed from V and 0 bases from J, the gap between germline ends came to 28 bases. The CDR3 reads CALGENPPQEATFSYTDKLIF. Here the CDR3 DNA reads TGTGCTCTTGGGGAAAACCCCCCCCAGGAGGCCACATTCTCGTACACCGATAAACTCATCTTT.

V usage is TRDV1 and J usage is TRDJ1; 12 bases fit TRDD3. J lost 0 bases, V lost 0 bases, and 29 bases had no gene match. The CDR3 consists of 26 residues. The germline V gene has CDR1 TSWWSYY and CDR2 QGS. DNA of the CDR3: TGTGCTCTTGGGGAACTTGTCATCCCCGCCCAAGTACTGGGGGATACTCGACCCTGGTACACCGATAAACTCATCTTT. The encoded protein is CALGELVIPAQVLGDTRPWYTDKLIF.

This clone was picked up a small number of times. V is TRDV1 and J is TRDJ1; D may be TRDD3 (6 bases). Germline V CDR1 and CDR2: TSWWSYY, QGS. V dropped 9 bases and J dropped 2 bases, with 25 bases sitting between them. This CDR3 comprises 17 residues. The CDR3 DNA is TGTGCTCTCCTGCTCTTTACTACGGGGATTGGGACCGATAAACTCATCTTT. Protein sequence: CALLLFTTGIGTDKLIF.

This clone was seen a handful of times. This rearrangement joins TRDV1 to TRDJ1; possible D gene TRDD2, 5 bases. The germline gives CDR1 TSWWSYY, CDR2 QGS. Trimming cost V 2 bases and J 0 bases, with 19 bases left between them. The CDR3 is 18 residues long. The CDR3 coding sequence is TGTGCTCTTGGGGAATTTCCTTATCGCGGAAGGTACACCGATAAACTCATCTTT. Translating gives CALGEFPYRGRYTDKLIF.

The table lists this clone with a few counts. V usage is TRDV1 and J usage is TRDJ1; a possible D gene is TRDD3 (5 bases). This CDR3 is 18 amino acids long. Germline V CDR1 and CDR2: TSWWSYY, QGS. V gave up 1 base and J gave up 4 bases, with 22 bases separating them. This CDR3 is CALGEPVDGELVIDKLIF. The CDR3 nucleotides are TGTGCTCTTGGGGAACCAGTCGACGGGGAGTTAGTCATCGATAAACTCATCTTT.

This clone was seen a few times. A much larger clone lies a single base off, so this may be a read error. The chain couples TRDV2 to TRDJ1; 13 bases are a match to TRDD3. Germline V CDR1 and CDR2: GEAIGNYY, EKD. The CDR3 is 17 residues long. CDR3 sequence reads: CACDSPVLGDTTDKPIF. The CDR3 DNA reads TGTGCCTGTGACTCTCCAGTACTGGGGGATACGACCGATAAACCCATCTTT.

This chain joins TRDV1 and TRDJ1; possibly TRDD2 for D (9 bases). The CDR3 length is 25 residues. Deletions cut 5 bases from V and 0 bases from J, with 43 bases between. Germline V CDR1 and CDR2: TSWWSYY, QGS. The CDR3 sequence: CALGNQGLPTPFWGTNPTYTDKLIF. The DNA for the CDR3 is TGTGCTCTTGGGAACCAGGGCCTTCCTACGCCTTTCTGGGGGACCAACCCGACGTACACCGATAAACTCATCTTT.

This rearrangement joins TRDV1 to TRDJ1; D call uncertain. CDR1 and CDR2 from the germline V gene are TSWWSYY and QGS. Trimming removed 6 bases from V and 2 bases from J, with 16 bases in between. The CDR3 totals 15 residues. The CDR3 sequence is CALGGLSKGTDKLIF. In DNA, the CDR3 is TGTGCTCTTGGCGGGTTGTCTAAAGGTACCGATAAACTCATCTTT.

The chain couples TRDV1 to TRDJ1, with D perhaps assigned TRDD2 or TRDD3 (5 bases each). This CDR3 has 20 amino acids. Trimming stripped 0 bases from V and 0 bases from J, with 23 bases between. In germline, CDR1 is TSWWSYY, CDR2 QGS. This CDR3 reads CALGELPAFKGNWYTDKLIF. The CDR3 DNA follows: TGTGCTCTTGGGGAACTTCCTGCCTTCAAGGGGAACTGGTACACCGATAAACTCATCTTT.

J is TRDJ1 and V is TRDV1; D uncertain. Germline-derived CDR1 and CDR2 are TSWWSYY and QGS. This CDR3 is built from 16 residues. V lost 4 bases and J 0 bases, leaving 15 bases between the germline ends. The CDR3 region is CALGVPGLTNTDKLIF. CDR3 coding DNA: TGTGCTCTTGGGGTCCCGGGACTTACCAACACCGATAAACTCATCTTT.

The J gene is given as TRDJ1, and the V gene is not called; the table's D call TRDD3 went unverified against the DNA. The length of the CDR3 is 11 residues. CDR3 in DNA: TGCGCCTGGGGGGGGACCGATAAACTCATCTTT. Its translation: CAWGGTDKLIF.

This chain joins TRDV1 and TRDJ1; maybe TRDD3 (5 bases). The germline V gene has CDR1 TSWWSYY and CDR2 QGS. The CDR3 length is 20 residues. Deletions cut 0 bases from V and 0 bases from J, with 23 bases between. The CDR3 DNA sequence: TGTGCTCTTGGGGAACTAGCGGGGCCCCGGATATGGGGAAACACCGATAAACTCATCTTT. It is translated as CALGELAGPRIWGNTDKLIF.

A few counts support this clone. The junction shows a germline mismatch at one end, possibly a read error. V gene TRDV1 combines with J gene TRDJ1; 7 bases are shared with TRDD3. The CDR3 contains 20 residues. Germline assignment: CDR1 TSWWSYY and CDR2 QGS. CDR3 loop: CAPGDSPPRVRTRYTDKLIF. Written as DNA, the CDR3 is TGTGCTCCTGGGGATAGCCCCCCTCGTGTGCGGACGAGGTACACCGATAAACTCATCTTT.

This clone was recorded once. The V gene is TRDV1, the J gene TRDJ1, with D possibly TRDD3 on 5 matching bases. The V gene lost 10 bases and the J gene lost 1 base, with 22 bases spanning the gap. Germline assignment: CDR1 TSWWSYY and CDR2 QGS. The CDR3 is 16 residues long. The CDR3 sequence: CAHGEPCYAPTDKLIF. In DNA, the CDR3 is TGTGCTCACGGGGAACCTTGCTACGCCCCCACCGATAAACTCATCTTT.

Regarding this clone: Other DNA sequences in the same sample also yield this CDR3. J is TRDJ1 and V is TRDV1; 9 bases align to TRDD3. After removal of 1 base from V and 1 base from J, the junction contained 25 bases not matched to a gene. There are 23 residues in the CDR3. CDR1 and CDR2 (germline): TSWWSYY, QGS. The CDR3 DNA is TGTGCTCTTGGGGAACGAAGCGATTTAAACTGGGGGACACGACGATGCTTCACCGATAAACTCATCTTT. Translation gives CALGERSDLNWGTRRCFTDKLIF.

The V gene is TRDV1, the J gene TRDJ1; D gene uncertain. CDR3 length: 19 amino acids. Germline loops: CDR1 TSWWSYY, CDR2 QGS. V was clipped by 2 bases and J by 0 bases, with 22 bases between them. CDR3 DNA sequence: TGTGCTCTTGGGGAATTACCGGATGGCACCCAGCTGTACACCGATAAACTCATCTTT. Amino acids: CALGELPDGTQLYTDKLIF.